This T cell receptor (beta chain) was recovered during a study of CD8+CD57+ T cells in acquired aplastic anemia. Genomic DNA served as template for TCR beta VDJ and CDR3 profiling. TCRdb reprocessed the reads with MiXCR, giving one entry per CDR3 protein. The sample has some 240,000 distinct CDR3 sequences, roughly 35% seen once. This clonotype has just a few counts. The CDR3 extends over 16 amino acids. Germline values: CDR1 PRHDT, CDR2 FYEKMQ (reference sequence). V was trimmed by 5 bases and J by 0 bases, leaving 15 bases between them. Source material: sorted CD4+, CD8+, or CD8+CD57+ T cells (not recorded which) from PBMCs. This receptor was obtained from a human donor in good health, serving as a control. V is TRBV13 and J is TRBJ2-3, with D possibly TRBD2 on 6 matching bases. CDR3 nucleotides: TGTGCCAGCAGCCCAGACCTTAGCGGTAGCACAGATACGCAGTATTTT. Protein product: CASSPDLSGSTDTQYF.